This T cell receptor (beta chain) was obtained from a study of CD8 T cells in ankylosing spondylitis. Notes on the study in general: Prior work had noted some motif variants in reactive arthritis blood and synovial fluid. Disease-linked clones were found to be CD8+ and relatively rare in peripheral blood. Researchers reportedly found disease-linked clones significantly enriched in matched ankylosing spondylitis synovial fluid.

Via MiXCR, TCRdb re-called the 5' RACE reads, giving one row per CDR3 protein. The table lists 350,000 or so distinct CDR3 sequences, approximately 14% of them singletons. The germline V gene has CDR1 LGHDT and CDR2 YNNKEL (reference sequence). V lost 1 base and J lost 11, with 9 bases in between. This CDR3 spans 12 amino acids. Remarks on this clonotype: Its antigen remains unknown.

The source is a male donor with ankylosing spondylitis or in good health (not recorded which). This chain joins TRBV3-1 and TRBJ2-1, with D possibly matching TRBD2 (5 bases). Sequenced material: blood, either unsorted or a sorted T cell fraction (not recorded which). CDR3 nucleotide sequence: TGTGCCAGCAGCCAAGCTCCGGGAAAGCAGTTCTTC. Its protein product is CASSQAPGKQFF.